The TCR beta chain described here comes from a study of blood T cell repertoires in COVID-19. Study summary: From T cells, B-cell-depleted T cells, or PBMCs came the material, which was cDNA or gDNA.

Per the original data handling: Amplification of reference gene primers provided the estimated nucleated cell counts. TCRdb's table, derived via immunoSEQ multiplex PCR, lists solely in-frame clones and lacks some. For V, J and clone size, that table is used; D and trimming come from the DNA. Of about 210,000 clones listed, just over 90% are singletons. The V gene's germline CDR1 is LGHDT and CDR2 YNNKEL (reference sequence). With 8 bases removed from V and 2 bases from J, the gap between germline ends came to 10 bases. The CDR3 contains 12 residues. This chain uses TRBV3-1 (or the pseudogene TRBV3-2) with TRBJ2-7, with D maybe TRBD2 (5 bases). The sequencing sample was made of peripheral blood. The receptor was derived from a man aged 30 to 45 with acute or convalescent COVID-19. The CDR3 loop is CASGVLAYEQYF. CDR3 DNA: TGTGCCAGCGGAGTACTAGCCTACGAGCAGTACTTC.